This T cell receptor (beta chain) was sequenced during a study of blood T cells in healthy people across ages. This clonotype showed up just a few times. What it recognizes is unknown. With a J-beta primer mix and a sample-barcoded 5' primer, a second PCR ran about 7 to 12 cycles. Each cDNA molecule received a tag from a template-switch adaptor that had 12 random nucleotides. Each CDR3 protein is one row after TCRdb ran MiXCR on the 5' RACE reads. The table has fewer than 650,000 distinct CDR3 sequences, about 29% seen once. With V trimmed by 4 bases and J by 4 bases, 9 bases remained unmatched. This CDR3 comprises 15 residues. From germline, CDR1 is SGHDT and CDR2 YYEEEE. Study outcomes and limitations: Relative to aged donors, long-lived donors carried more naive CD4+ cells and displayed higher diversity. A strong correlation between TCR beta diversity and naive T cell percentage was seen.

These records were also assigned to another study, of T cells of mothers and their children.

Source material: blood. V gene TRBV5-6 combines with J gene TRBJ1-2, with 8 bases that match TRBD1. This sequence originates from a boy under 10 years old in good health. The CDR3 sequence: CASSPGPDRVYGYTF. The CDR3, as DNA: TGTGCCAGCAGCCCGGGCCCGGACAGGGTCTATGGCTACACCTTC.